This TCR beta chain is from a study of OX40 agonist ivuxolimab in advanced cancers. About the research overall: Dose-escalation patients suffered from hepatocellular carcinoma, melanoma, renal cell or head and neck cancer. Partial responses occurred in Three dose-escalation patients, one with hepatocellular carcinoma and two with cutaneous melanoma.

To note about this clone: Antigen specificity is unknown.

Assay: immunoSEQ multiplex PCR; the TCRdb copy retains only in-frame clones and omits some. The sample lists some 80,000 clones, approximately 90% seen once, with 0.6% to 0.85% in the top ten. General observations from the study: Some of the nonresponding patients also showed low levels of normalized T-cell clonal expansion.

V shed 4 bases, J shed 5 bases, and the junction held 11 bases outside the gene matches. The CDR3 consists of 17 residues. CDR1 and CDR2 from the germline V gene are LGHNA and YNFKEQ. The specimen was CD4+ or CD8+ T cells sorted from blood, collected in a trial of the OX40 agonist ivuxolimab. The receptor comes from an adult with an advanced solid tumor such as melanoma, head and neck, liver or kidney cancer. This rearrangement joins TRBV4-2 to TRBJ2-2, with 9 bases identical to TRBD1. CDR3 in amino acids: CASSPFGGQGSTGELFF. As DNA, the CDR3 is TGTGCCAGCAGCCCCTTCGGGGGACAGGGTAGTACCGGGGAGCTGTTTTTT.